This TCR beta chain was identified during a study of blood T cell repertoires in COVID-19. Background on the study: Samples representing acute and convalescent COVID-19 were sourced from the United States, Italy and Spain. In each case, the material was cDNA or gDNA derived from T cells, B-cell-depleted T cells, or PBMCs.

Methods used by the authors: Reference gene primer amplification yielded estimated nucleated cell counts. The repertoire was sequenced with immunoSEQ multiplex PCR; TCRdb's copy has only in-frame clones and lacks some. That table is the source of V, J and clone size, and D and trimming were worked out from the DNA. The table has approximately 96,000 clones, roughly nine tenths seen once. The CDR3 contains 15 residues. Trimming took 0 bases from V and 7 from J, leaving 13 bases between them. Germline V CDR1 and CDR2: SGDLS, YYNGEE. The sequence derives from a man between 60 and 75 years old with acute or convalescent COVID-19. The sequenced sample was peripheral blood. The gene calls are TRBV9 and TRBJ1-4; D is undetermined. As DNA, the CDR3 is TGTGCCAGCAGCGTAGAGGGAGGGATGGGTGAAAAACTGTTTTTT. Its protein product is CASSVEGGMGEKLFF. Together with reference TRBV9 and TRBJ1-4, the CDR3 gives the full variable domain: DSGVTQTPKHLITATGQRVTLRCSPRSGDLSVYWYQQSLDQGLQFLIQYYNGEERAKGNILERFSAQQFPDLHSELNLSSLELGDSALYFCASSVEGGMGEKLFFGSGTQLSVL.